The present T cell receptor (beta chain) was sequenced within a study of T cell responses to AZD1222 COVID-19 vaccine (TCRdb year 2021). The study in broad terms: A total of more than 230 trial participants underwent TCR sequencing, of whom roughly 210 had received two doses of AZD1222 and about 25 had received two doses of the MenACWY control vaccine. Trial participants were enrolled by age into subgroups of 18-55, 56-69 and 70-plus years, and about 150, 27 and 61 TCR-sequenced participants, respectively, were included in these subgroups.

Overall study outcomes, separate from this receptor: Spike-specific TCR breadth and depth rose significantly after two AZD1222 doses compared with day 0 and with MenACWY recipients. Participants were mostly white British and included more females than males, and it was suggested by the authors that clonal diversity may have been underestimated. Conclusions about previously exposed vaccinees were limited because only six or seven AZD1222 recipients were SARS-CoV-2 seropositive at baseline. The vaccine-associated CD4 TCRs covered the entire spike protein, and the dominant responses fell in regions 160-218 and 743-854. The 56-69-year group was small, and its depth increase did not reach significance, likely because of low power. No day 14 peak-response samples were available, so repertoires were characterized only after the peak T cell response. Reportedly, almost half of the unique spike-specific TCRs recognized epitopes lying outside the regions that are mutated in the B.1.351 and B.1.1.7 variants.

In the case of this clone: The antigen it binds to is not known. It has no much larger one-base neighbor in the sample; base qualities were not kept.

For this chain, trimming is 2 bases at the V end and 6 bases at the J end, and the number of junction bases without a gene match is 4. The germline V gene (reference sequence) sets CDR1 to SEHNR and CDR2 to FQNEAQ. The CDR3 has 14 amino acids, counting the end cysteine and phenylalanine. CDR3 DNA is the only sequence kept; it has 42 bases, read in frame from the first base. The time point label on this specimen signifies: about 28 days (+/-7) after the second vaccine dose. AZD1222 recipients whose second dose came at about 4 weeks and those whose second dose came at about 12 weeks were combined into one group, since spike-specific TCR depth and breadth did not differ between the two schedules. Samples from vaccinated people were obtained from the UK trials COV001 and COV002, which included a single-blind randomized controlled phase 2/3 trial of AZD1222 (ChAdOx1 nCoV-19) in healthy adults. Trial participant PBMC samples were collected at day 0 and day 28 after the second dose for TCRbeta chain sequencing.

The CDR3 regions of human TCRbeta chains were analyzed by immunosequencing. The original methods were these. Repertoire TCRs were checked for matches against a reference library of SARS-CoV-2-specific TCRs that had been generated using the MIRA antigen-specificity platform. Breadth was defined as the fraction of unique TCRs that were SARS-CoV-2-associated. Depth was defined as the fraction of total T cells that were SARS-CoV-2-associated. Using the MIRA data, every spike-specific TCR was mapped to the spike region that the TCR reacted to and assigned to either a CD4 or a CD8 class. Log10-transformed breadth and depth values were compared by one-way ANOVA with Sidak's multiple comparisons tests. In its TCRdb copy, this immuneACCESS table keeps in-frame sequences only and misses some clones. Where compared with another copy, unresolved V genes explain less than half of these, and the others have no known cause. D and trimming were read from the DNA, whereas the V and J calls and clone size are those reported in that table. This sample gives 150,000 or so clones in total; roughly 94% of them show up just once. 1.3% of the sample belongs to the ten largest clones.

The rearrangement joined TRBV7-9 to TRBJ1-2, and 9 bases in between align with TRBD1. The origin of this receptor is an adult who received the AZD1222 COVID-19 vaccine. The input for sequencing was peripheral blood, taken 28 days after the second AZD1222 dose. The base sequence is TGTGCCAGCAGCTTATTACAGGGGGCGGATGGCTACACCTTC. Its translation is CASSLLQGADGYTF.